This is a list of T cell receptor beta chains from one sample in a study of blood T cell repertoires in COVID-19. TCRdb's table, derived via immunoSEQ multiplex PCR, lists solely in-frame clones and lacks some. There are around 29,000 clones in the sample; 70% to 90% occur only once, and less than 35% lies in the top ten. Source material: peripheral blood. All receptors derive from a woman of 80 years or more with COVID-19, enrolled during active disease. Both conserved end residues are part of each CDR3. D genes are given only for firm matches. Size is stated for part of the rows, as once, few or many counts, or as a class when the clone is expanded.

J: TRBJ2-3; D: NA; V: TRBV18; size: NA; CDR3: CASSPVQASTDTQYF; DNA: TGTGCCAGCTCACCCGTGCAGGCTAGCACAGATACGCAGTATTTT
J: TRBJ1-2; D: TRBD1; V: TRBV15; size: NA; CDR3: CATSRDERGSRGF; DNA: TGTGCCACCAGCAGAGATGAGAGGGGAAGCAGGGGGTTC
J: TRBJ1-2; D: TRBD1; V: TRBV6-6; size: once; CDR3: CASSYSSGRQGVGYTF; DNA: TGTGCCAGCAGTTACTCGAGTGGCCGGCAGGGGGTTGGCTACACCTTC
J: TRBJ1-5; D: NA; V: TRBV3-1/TRBV3-2; size: NA; CDR3: CASSLGMGGIQPQHF; DNA: TGTGCCAGCAGCCTGGGGATGGGGGGGATACAGCCCCAGCATTTT
J: TRBJ2-1; D: NA; V: TRBV10-3; size: NA; CDR3: CAISDRTQGMNEQFF; DNA: TGTGCCATCAGTGATAGGACCCAGGGGATGAATGAGCAGTTCTTC
J: TRBJ1-6; D: NA; V: TRBV4-1; size: NA; CDR3: CASSQDYALVSSYNSPLHF; DNA: TGCGCCAGCAGCCAAGATTACGCACTCGTGAGCTCCTATAATTCACCCCTCCACTTT
J: TRBJ1-2; D: TRBD1; V: TRBV19; size: NA; CDR3: CASNPGQGYGYTF; DNA: TGTGCCAGTAACCCGGGACAGGGGTACGGCTACACCTTC
J: TRBJ2-5; D: NA; V: TRBV6-1; size: NA; CDR3: CASSEAAAGKETQYF; DNA: TGTGCCAGCAGTGAAGCTGCGGCGGGGAAAGAGACCCAGTACTTC
J: TRBJ1-1; D: NA; V: TRBV19; size: NA; CDR3: CASSSREKGYGTEAFF; DNA: TGTGCCAGTAGTTCCCGGGAAAAGGGATATGGCACTGAAGCTTTCTTT
J: TRBJ1-2; D: TRBD1; V: TRBV11-2; size: NA; CDR3: CASSNLQGAWGYTF; DNA: TGTGCCAGCAGCAACTTACAGGGGGCCTGGGGCTACACCTTC
J: TRBJ1-6; D: NA; V: TRBV5-1; size: NA; CDR3: CASSPTRINTNSPLHF; DNA: TGCGCCAGCAGCCCCACGAGGATAAACACTAATTCACCCCTCCACTTT
J: TRBJ1-2; D: NA; V: TRBV2; size: NA; CDR3: CASSERGANYGYTF; DNA: TGTGCCAGCAGTGAACGGGGGGCGAACTATGGCTACACCTTC
J: TRBJ2-7; D: NA; V: TRBV5-1; size: NA; CDR3: CASSPGQFYEQYF; DNA: TGCGCCAGCAGCCCCGGACAGTTCTACGAGCAGTACTTC
J: TRBJ2-1; D: TRBD2; V: TRBV10-3; size: NA; CDR3: CAISGGLAGGEQFF; DNA: TGTGCCATCAGTGGTGGACTAGCGGGGGGAGAGCAGTTCTTC
J: TRBJ2-5; D: NA; V: TRBV3-1/TRBV3-2; size: NA; CDR3: CASSQWGAARETQYF; DNA: TGTGCCAGCAGCCAATGGGGAGCGGCGCGAGAGACCCAGTACTTC
J: TRBJ2-7; D: TRBD1; V: TRBV5-1; size: NA; CDR3: CASSYNRDSPIYEQYF; DNA: TGCGCCAGCAGCTACAACCGGGACAGTCCAATCTACGAGCAGTACTTC
J: TRBJ1-2; D: NA; V: TRBV5-6; size: NA; CDR3: CASSPGVSSNYGYTF; DNA: TGTGCCAGCAGCCCGGGAGTTTCTTCTAACTATGGCTACACCTTC
J: TRBJ2-3; D: TRBD1; V: TRBV4-2; size: once; CDR3: CASSQGAGTDTDTQYF; DNA: TGTGCCAGCAGCCAAGGGGCCGGGACAGACACAGATACGCAGTATTTT
J: TRBJ1-4; D: NA; V: TRBV20-1; size: NA; CDR3: CSASDSEKLFF; DNA: TGCAGTGCGTCGGACAGCGAAAAACTGTTTTTT
J: TRBJ2-7; D: NA; V: TRBV18; size: NA; CDR3: CASSPQSGVGYEQYF; DNA: TGTGCCAGCTCACCACAGTCGGGAGTAGGATACGAGCAGTACTTC
J: TRBJ1-4; D: NA; V: TRBV10-3; size: NA; CDR3: CAITSATNEKLFF; DNA: TGTGCCATCACCAGTGCAACTAATGAAAAACTGTTTTTT
J: TRBJ2-7; D: NA; V: TRBV18; size: once; CDR3: CASSPEDSYEQYF; DNA: TGTGCCAGCTCACCAGAGGACAGCTACGAGCAGTACTTC
J: TRBJ2-5; D: TRBD1; V: TRBV5-5; size: NA; CDR3: CASSPQGQETQYF; DNA: TGTGCCAGCAGCCCACAGGGGCAAGAGACCCAGTACTTC
J: TRBJ2-7; D: TRBD1; V: TRBV5-1; size: NA; CDR3: CASTLNWGQGHEQYF; DNA: TGCGCCAGCACCCTAAATTGGGGACAGGGCCACGAGCAGTACTTC
J: TRBJ2-7; D: NA; V: TRBV10-3; size: once; CDR3: CAISEFSHEQYF; DNA: TGTGCCATCAGTGAGTTCTCCCACGAGCAGTACTTC
J: TRBJ1-2; D: TRBD1; V: TRBV5-1; size: NA; CDR3: CASSPGTGGDRYGYTF; DNA: TGCGCCAGCAGCCCAGGGACAGGGGGCGACCGCTATGGCTACACCTTC
J: TRBJ1-6; D: TRBD1; V: TRBV7-2; size: NA; CDR3: CASRRDRRYSPLHF; DNA: TGTGCCAGCAGGCGGGACAGGAGGTATTCACCCCTCCACTTT
J: TRBJ2-5; D: NA; V: TRBV3-1/TRBV3-2; size: once; CDR3: CASSQDRGARGETQYF; DNA: TGTGCCAGCAGCCAAGATCGGGGGGCGCGGGGAGAGACCCAGTACTTC